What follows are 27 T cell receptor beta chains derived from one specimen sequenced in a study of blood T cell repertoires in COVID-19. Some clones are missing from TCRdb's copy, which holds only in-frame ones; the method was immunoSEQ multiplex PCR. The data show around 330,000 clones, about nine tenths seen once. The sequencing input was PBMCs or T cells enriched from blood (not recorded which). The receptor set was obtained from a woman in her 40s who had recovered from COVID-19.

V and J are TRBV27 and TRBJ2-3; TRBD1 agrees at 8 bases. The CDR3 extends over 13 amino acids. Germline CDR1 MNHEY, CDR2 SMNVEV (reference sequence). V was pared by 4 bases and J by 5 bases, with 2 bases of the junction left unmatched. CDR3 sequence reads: CASSYDRGDTQYF. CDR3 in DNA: TGTGCCAGCAGTTATGACAGGGGAGATACGCAGTATTTT.

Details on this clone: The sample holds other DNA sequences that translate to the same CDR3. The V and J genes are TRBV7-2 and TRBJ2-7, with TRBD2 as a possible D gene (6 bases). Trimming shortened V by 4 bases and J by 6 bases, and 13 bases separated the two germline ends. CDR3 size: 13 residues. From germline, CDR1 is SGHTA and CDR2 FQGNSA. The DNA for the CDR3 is TGTGCCAGCAGCTCTGGACTAACGGCCGAGCAGTACTTC. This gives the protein CASSSGLTAEQYF.

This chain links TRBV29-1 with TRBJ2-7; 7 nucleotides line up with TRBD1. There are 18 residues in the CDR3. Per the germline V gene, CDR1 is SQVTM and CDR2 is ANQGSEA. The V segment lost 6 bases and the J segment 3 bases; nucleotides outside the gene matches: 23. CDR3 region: CSVRMVNPLQGLHYEQYF. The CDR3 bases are TGCAGCGTCCGTATGGTAAACCCTCTACAGGGGTTGCACTACGAGCAGTACTTC.

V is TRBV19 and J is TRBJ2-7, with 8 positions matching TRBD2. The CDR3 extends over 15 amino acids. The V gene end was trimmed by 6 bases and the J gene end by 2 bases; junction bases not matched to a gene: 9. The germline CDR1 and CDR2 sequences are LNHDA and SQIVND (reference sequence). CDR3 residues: CASSPRGGATYEQYF. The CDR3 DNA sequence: TGTGCCAGTAGCCCCCGGGGGGGCGCGACCTACGAGCAGTACTTC.

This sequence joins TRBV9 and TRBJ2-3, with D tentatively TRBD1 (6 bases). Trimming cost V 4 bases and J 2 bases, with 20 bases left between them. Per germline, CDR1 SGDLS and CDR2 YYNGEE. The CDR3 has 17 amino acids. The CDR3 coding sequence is TGTGCCAGCAGCCCAGGGGTTTCCACTTCATTCACAGATACGCAGTATTTT. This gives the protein CASSPGVSTSFTDTQYF. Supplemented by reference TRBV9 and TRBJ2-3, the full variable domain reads DSGVTQTPKHLITATGQRVTLRCSPRSGDLSVYWYQQSLDQGLQFLIQYYNGEERAKGNILERFSAQQFPDLHSELNLSSLELGDSALYFCASSPGVSTSFTDTQYFGPGTRLTVL.

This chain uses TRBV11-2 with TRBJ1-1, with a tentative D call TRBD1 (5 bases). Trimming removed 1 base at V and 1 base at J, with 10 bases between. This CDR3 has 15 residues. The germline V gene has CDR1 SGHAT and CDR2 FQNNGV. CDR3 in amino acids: CASSLVGGENTEAFF. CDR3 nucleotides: TGTGCCAGCAGCTTAGTGGGGGGGGAGAACACTGAAGCTTTCTTT.

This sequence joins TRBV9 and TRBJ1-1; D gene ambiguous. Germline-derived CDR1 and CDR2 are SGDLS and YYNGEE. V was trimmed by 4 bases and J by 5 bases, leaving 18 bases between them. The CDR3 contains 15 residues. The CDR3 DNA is TGTGCCAGCAGCCCCACCGACGGACGGGAGACTGAAGCTTTCTTT. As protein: CASSPTDGRETEAFF.

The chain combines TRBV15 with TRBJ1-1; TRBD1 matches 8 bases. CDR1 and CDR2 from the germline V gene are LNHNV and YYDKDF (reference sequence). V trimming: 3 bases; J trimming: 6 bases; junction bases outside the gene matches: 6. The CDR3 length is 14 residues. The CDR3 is CATSRTGEWAEAFF. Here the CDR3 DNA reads TGTGCCACCAGCAGGACAGGGGAGTGGGCTGAAGCTTTCTTT.

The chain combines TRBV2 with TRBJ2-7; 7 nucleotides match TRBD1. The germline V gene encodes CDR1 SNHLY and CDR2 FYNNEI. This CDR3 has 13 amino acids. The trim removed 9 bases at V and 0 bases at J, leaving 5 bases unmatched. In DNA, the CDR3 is TGTGCCAGAGGGGACAGAATCTCCTACGAGCAGTACTTC. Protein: CARGDRISYEQYF.

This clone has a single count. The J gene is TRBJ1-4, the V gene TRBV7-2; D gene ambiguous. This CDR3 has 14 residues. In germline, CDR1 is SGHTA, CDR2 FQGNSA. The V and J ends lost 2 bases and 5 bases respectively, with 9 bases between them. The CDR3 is CASSLLPENEKLFF. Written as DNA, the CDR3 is TGTGCCAGCAGCTTATTACCGGAGAATGAAAAACTGTTTTTT.

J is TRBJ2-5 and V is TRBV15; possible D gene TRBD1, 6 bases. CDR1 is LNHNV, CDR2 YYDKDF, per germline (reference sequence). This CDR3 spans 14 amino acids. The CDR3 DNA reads TGTGAGAAGGGTGTAAAGACGAGGGGGGAGACCCAGTACTTC. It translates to CEKGVKTRGETQYF.

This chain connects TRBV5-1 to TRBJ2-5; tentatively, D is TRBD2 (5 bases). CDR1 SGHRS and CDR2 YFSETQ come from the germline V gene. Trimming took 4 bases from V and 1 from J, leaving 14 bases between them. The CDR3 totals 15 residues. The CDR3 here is CASSLQDYSQETQYF. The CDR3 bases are TGCGCCAGCAGCCTCCAAGACTATTCCCAAGAGACCCAGTACTTC.

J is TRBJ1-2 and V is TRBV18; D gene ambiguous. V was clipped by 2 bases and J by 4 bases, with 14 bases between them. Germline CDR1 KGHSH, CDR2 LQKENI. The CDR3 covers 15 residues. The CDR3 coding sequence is TGTGCCAGCTCACCAACGAACGGCGGTTCCTATGGCTACACCTTC. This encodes CASSPTNGGSYGYTF.

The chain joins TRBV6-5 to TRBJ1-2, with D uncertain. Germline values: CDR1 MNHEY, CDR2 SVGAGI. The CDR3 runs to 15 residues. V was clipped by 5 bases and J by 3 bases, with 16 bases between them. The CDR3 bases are TGTGCCAGCAGTAACCCCTCGGAGGGCGACTATGGCTACACCTTC. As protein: CASSNPSEGDYGYTF.

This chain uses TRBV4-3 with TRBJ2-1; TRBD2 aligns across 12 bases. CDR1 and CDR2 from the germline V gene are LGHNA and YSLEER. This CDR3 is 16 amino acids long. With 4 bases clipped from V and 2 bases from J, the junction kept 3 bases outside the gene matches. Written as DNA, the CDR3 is TGCGCCAGCAGCCCCGGACTAGCGGGAACCTACAATGAGCAGTTCTTC. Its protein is CASSPGLAGTYNEQFF.

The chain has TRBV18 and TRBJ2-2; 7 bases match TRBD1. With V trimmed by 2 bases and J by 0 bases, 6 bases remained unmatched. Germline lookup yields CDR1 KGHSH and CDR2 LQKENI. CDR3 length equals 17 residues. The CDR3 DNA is TGTGCCAGCTCACCATCACGAGGGACAGCGAACACCGGGGAGCTGTTTTTT. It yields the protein CASSPSRGTANTGELFF.

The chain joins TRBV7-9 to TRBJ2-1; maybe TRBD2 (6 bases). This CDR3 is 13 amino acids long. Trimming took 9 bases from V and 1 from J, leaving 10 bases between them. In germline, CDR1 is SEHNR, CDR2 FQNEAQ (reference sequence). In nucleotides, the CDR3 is TGTGCCAGTCTGAGCGGGTCCTACAATGAGCAGTTCTTC. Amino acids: CASLSGSYNEQFF.

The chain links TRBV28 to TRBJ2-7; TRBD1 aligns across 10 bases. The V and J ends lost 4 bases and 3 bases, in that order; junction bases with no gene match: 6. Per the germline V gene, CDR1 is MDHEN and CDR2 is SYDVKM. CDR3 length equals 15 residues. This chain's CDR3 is CASSSTGTGDYEQYF. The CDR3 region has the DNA TGTGCCAGCAGTTCAACCGGGACAGGGGACTACGAGCAGTACTTC.

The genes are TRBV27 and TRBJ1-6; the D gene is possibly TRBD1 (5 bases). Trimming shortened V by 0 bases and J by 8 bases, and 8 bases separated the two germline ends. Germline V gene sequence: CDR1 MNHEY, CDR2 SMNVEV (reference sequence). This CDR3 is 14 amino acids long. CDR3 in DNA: TGTGCCAGCAGTTTATCCGGGGGGGATTCACCCCTCCACTTT. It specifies CASSLSGGDSPLHF.

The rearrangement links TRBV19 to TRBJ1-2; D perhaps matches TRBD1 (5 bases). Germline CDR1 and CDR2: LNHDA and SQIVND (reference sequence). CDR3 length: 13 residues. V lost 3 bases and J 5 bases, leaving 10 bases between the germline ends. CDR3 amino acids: CASSMGGRYGYTF. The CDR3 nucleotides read TGTGCCAGTAGTATGGGGGGGAGGTATGGCTACACCTTC.

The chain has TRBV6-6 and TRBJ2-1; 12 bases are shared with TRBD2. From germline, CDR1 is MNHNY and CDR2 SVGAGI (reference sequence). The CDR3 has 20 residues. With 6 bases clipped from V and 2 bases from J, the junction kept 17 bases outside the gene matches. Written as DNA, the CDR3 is TGTGCCAGCAGCGACAGGGGTAGGCGCCTAGCGGGGGGGACCTACAATGAGCAGTTCTTC. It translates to CASSDRGRRLAGGTYNEQFF.

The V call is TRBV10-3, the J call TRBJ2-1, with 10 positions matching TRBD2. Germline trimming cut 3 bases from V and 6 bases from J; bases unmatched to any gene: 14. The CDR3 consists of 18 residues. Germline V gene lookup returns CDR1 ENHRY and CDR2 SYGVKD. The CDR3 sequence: CAISDPSGRGGALNEQFF. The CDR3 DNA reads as TGTGCCATCAGTGACCCTAGCGGGAGAGGGGGGGCGCTCAATGAGCAGTTCTTC.

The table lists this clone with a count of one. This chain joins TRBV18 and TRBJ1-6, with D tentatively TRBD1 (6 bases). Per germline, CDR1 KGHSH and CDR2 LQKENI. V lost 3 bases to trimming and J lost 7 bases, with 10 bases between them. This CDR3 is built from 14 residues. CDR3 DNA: TGTGCCAGCTCACCTCGGACAGTAAATTCACCCCTCCACTTT. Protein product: CASSPRTVNSPLHF.

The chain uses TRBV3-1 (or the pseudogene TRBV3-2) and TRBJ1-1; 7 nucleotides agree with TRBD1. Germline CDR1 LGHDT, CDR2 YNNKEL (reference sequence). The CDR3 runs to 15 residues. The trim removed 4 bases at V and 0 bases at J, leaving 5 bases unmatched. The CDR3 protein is CASSRPGQLNTEAFF. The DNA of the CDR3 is TGTGCCAGCAGCCGACCGGGACAGCTGAACACTGAAGCTTTCTTT.

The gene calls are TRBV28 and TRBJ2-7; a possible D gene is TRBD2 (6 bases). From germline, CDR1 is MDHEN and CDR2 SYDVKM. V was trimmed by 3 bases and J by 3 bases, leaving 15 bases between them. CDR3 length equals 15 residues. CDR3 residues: CASSFVGRNNYEQYF. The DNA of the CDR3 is TGTGCCAGCAGTTTTGTCGGGAGAAATAACTACGAGCAGTACTTC. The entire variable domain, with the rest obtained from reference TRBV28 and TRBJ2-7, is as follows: DVKVTQSSRYLVKRTGEKVFLECVQDMDHENMFWYRQDPGLGLRLIYFSYDVKMKEKGDIPEGYSVSREKKERFSLILESASTNQTSMYLCASSFVGRNNYEQYFGPGTRLTVT.

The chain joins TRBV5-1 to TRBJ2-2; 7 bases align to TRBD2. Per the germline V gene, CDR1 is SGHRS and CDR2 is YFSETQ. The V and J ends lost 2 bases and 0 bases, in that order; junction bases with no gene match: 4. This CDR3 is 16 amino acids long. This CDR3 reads CASSLTSDTNTGELFF. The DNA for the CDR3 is TGCGCCAGCAGCTTAACTAGCGATACGAACACCGGGGAGCTGTTTTTT.

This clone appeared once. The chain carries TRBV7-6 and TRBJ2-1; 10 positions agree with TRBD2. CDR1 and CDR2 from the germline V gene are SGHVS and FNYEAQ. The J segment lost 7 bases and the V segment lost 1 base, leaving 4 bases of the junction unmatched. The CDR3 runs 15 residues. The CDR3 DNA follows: TGTGCCAGCAGCTTAGGTAGCGGGGGGTTAAATGAGCAGTTCTTC. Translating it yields CASSLGSGGLNEQFF.